This record covers a single T cell receptor (beta chain). These data originate in a study of blood T cell repertoires in COVID-19. About the research overall: PBMCs, B-cell-depleted T cells, or T cells provided the cDNA or gDNA that made up the material.

Losses at the gene ends were 3 bases for V and 3 bases for J; bases not matched to a gene: 14. Germline V gene lookup returns CDR1 SGDLS and CDR2 YYNGEE. CDR3 length: 20 residues. Profiling relied on immunoSEQ multiplex PCR, and the TCRdb table lists in-frame clones only, not all of them. This table has just under 350,000 clones, more than 75% appearing once. The sample was peripheral blood. The chain combines TRBV9 with TRBJ2-1; 14 nucleotides agree with TRBD2. The receptor's source is a woman younger than 30 who had recovered from COVID-19. CDR3 residues: CASSEFSGTSGRKGYNEQFF. The DNA for the CDR3 is TGTGCCAGCAGCGAGTTTTCCGGGACTAGCGGGAGAAAAGGCTACAATGAGCAGTTCTTC.